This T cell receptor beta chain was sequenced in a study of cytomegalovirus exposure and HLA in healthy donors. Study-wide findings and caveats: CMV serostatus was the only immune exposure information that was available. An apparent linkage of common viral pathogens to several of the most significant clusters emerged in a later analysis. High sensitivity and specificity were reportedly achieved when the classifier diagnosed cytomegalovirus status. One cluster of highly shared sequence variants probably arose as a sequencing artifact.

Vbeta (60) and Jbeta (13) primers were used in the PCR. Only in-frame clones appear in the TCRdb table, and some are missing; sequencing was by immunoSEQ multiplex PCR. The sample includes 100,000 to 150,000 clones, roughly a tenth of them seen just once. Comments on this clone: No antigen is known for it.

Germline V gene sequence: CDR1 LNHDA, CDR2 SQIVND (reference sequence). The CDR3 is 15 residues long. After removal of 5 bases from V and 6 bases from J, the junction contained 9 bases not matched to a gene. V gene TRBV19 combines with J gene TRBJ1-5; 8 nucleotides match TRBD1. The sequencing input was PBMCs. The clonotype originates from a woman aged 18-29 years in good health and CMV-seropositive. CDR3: CASSPRGQVGQPQHF. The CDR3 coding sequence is TGTGCCAGTAGTCCCCGGGGACAGGTCGGTCAGCCCCAGCATTTT.